Presented here are 29 T cell receptor beta chains from one specimen sequenced in a study of blood T cell repertoires in COVID-19. Here immunoSEQ multiplex PCR was the method, and the copy in TCRdb shows in-frame clones only, minus some. This table has 100,000 to 120,000 clones, 88% appearing once. Sequenced: peripheral blood. Receptors were obtained from a human donor in a cohort sampled during active COVID-19.

This chain links TRBV7-3 with TRBJ1-2; D uncertain. Germline CDR1 SGHTA, CDR2 FQGTGA. The V end lost 3 bases, the J end lost 8 bases, and 7 bases lay between the germline ends. The CDR3 is made up of 11 amino acids. The DNA of the CDR3 is TGTGCCAGCAGCTTTTGGGCGGGCTACACCTTC. Residues: CASSFWAGYTF.

The chain combines TRBV18 with TRBJ1-1; D not certain. The CDR3 loop spans 16 amino acids. Germline CDR1 KGHSH, CDR2 LQKENI. The ends were cut back, 5 bases at V and 0 bases at J, with 16 bases in the middle. The CDR3 DNA follows: TGTGCCAGCTCATACATGGGTCGGGGAATGAACACTGAAGCTTTCTTT. This translates into CASSYMGRGMNTEAFF.

The J gene is TRBJ1-5, the V gene TRBV5-1; D is possibly TRBD1 (5 bases). The length of the CDR3 is 14 residues. Trimming took 5 bases from V and 2 from J, leaving 11 bases between them. Germline V gene data show CDR1 as SGHRS and CDR2 as YFSETQ. This CDR3 reads CASSRGDGNQPQHF. The CDR3 bases are TGCGCCAGCAGTCGGGGGGATGGCAATCAGCCCCAGCATTTT. Full variable domain (rest looked up from reference TRBV5-1 and TRBJ1-5): KAGVTQTPRYLIKTRGQQVTLSCSPISGHRSVSWYQQTPGQGLQFLFEYFSETQRNKGNFPGRFSGRQFSNSRSEMNVSTLELGDSALYLCASSRGDGNQPQHFGDGTRLSIL.

V and J are TRBV19 and TRBJ1-5; possibly TRBD1 for D (6 bases). CDR3 length equals 16 residues. Germline values: CDR1 LNHDA, CDR2 SQIVND (reference sequence). V lost 1 base and J lost 4, with 14 bases in between. CDR3 DNA sequence: TGTGCCAGTAGTATAGTTCGGACAGCGTTGAATCAGCCCCAGCATTTT. Protein: CASSIVRTALNQPQHF.

The genes are TRBV28 and TRBJ2-3, with D unresolved. The CDR3 has 15 amino acids. Germline V gene lookup returns CDR1 MDHEN and CDR2 SYDVKM. Trimming left V 3 bases short and J 1 base short, with 11 bases between. In nucleotides, the CDR3 is TGTGCCAGCAGTTTTGATGGGCGCGGCACAGATACGCAGTATTTT. As protein: CASSFDGRGTDTQYF.

The rearrangement joins TRBV7-9 to TRBJ1-4; 8 nucleotides align to TRBD1. V was clipped by 4 bases and J by 8 bases; unmatched bases: 6. Germline CDR1 is SEHNR and CDR2 is FQNEAQ (reference sequence). The CDR3 totals 14 residues. The CDR3: CASSYGQGREKLFF. In DNA form, the CDR3 reads TGTGCCAGCAGCTATGGACAGGGCAGGGAAAAACTGTTTTTT.

The J gene is TRBJ1-1, the V gene TRBV10-1; the match to TRBD1 covers 9 bases. Germline CDR1 reads WNHNN; CDR2 reads SYGVQD (reference sequence). V shed 8 bases, J shed 5 bases, and the junction held 3 bases outside the gene matches. This CDR3 spans 12 amino acids. CDR3 residues: CASGDRETEAFF. The CDR3, as DNA: TGCGCCAGCGGGGACAGGGAGACTGAAGCTTTCTTT.

The rearrangement links TRBV18 to TRBJ1-1; maybe TRBD1 (6 bases). Per germline, CDR1 KGHSH and CDR2 LQKENI. V lost 0 bases to trimming and J lost 0 bases, with 8 bases between them. The CDR3 runs 15 residues. This CDR3 is CASSPPRGMNTEAFF. The CDR3, as DNA: TGTGCCAGCTCACCACCGAGGGGGATGAACACTGAAGCTTTCTTT.

V usage is TRBV10-3 and J usage is TRBJ2-3; possible D gene TRBD1, 6 bases. Germline V lookup: CDR1 ENHRY, CDR2 SYGVKD. The CDR3 covers 15 residues. The germline V and J ends were trimmed by 0 bases and 8 bases, with 15 bases remaining between them. The CDR3 here is CAISESPQIRGTQYF. The CDR3 nucleotides are TGTGCCATCAGTGAGTCCCCACAAATCAGGGGTACGCAGTATTTT.

The J gene is TRBJ1-2, the V gene TRBV6-2 or TRBV6-3; 7 positions agree with TRBD1. Germline lookup yields CDR1 MNHEY and CDR2 SVGEGT. J was trimmed by 7 bases and V by 5 bases; bases with no gene match: 1. CDR3 size: 11 residues. The CDR3 protein is CASSNRGGYTF. As DNA, the CDR3 is TGTGCCAGCAGTAACAGGGGTGGCTACACCTTC.

The rearrangement links TRBV19 to TRBJ2-7, with 9 nucleotides matching TRBD1. This CDR3 has 14 amino acids. Germline loops: CDR1 LNHDA, CDR2 SQIVND (reference sequence). V was clipped by 6 bases and J by 1 base; unmatched bases: 4. CDR3 DNA: TGTGCCAGTAGCGGGACAGGGAGATCCTACGAGCAGTACTTC. This codes for CASSGTGRSYEQYF.

The chain combines TRBV19 with TRBJ1-2; D unclear. With 5 bases removed from V and 0 bases from J, the gap between germline ends came to 4 bases. The CDR3 contains 12 residues. CDR1 is LNHDA and CDR2 is SQIVND in the germline V gene (reference sequence). The CDR3, as DNA: TGTGCCAGTAGTGAGTCTAACTATGGCTACACCTTC. Amino acids: CASSESNYGYTF.

The J gene is TRBJ2-5, the V gene TRBV6-5, with 9 nucleotides matching TRBD2. Germline V gene sequence: CDR1 MNHEY, CDR2 SVGAGI. The CDR3 is 14 residues long. The V gene end was trimmed by 7 bases and the J gene end by 5 bases; junction bases not matched to a gene: 8. The CDR3, as DNA: TGTGCCAGCAAGGTCGATAGCGGGGGCGAGACCCAGTACTTC. Translation: CASKVDSGGETQYF.

The chain has TRBV12-3 or TRBV12-4 and TRBJ2-7; 10 bases are shared with TRBD1. The CDR3 covers 13 residues. After removal of 6 bases from V and 6 bases from J, the junction contained 5 bases not matched to a gene. The CDR3, as DNA: TGTGCCAGCAGCGGGACAGGGGTTGCCGAGCAGTACTTC. Protein sequence: CASSGTGVAEQYF.

The chain joins TRBV7-9 to TRBJ2-7; the D gene is possibly TRBD1 (6 bases). CDR3 length: 12 residues. Germline CDR1 and CDR2: SEHNR and FQNEAQ (reference sequence). With 2 bases removed from V and 5 bases from J, the gap between germline ends came to 7 bases. The CDR3: CASSLRGNEQYF. DNA for the CDR3: TGTGCCAGCAGCTTAAGGGGGAACGAGCAGTACTTC.

This clone has just a few counts. The rearrangement links TRBV15 to TRBJ2-7, with 7 bases identical to TRBD2. J gave up 5 bases and V 6 bases, and 7 bases lay outside the gene matches. Germline values: CDR1 LNHNV, CDR2 YYDKDF (reference sequence). CDR3 length: 13 amino acids. Written as DNA, the CDR3 is TGTGCCACCAGGCCGGGGGGTAACGACGAGCAGTACTTC. It encodes CATRPGGNDEQYF.

The chain carries TRBV19 and TRBJ2-2; TRBD2 matches 13 bases. Germline loops: CDR1 LNHDA, CDR2 SQIVND (reference sequence). Losses at the gene ends were 7 bases for V and 5 bases for J; bases not matched to a gene: 7. The CDR3 extends over 16 amino acids. The CDR3 loop reads CASTRTSGSSTGELFF. As DNA, the CDR3 is TGTGCCAGTACCCGGACTAGCGGGAGTAGTACCGGGGAGCTGTTTTTT.

This chain joins TRBV23-1 and TRBJ2-2; 8 bases match TRBD1. TRBV23-1 is recorded as an ORF, its role being uncertain. The CDR3 totals 16 residues. V lost 3 bases to trimming and J lost 4 bases; unmatched junction nucleotides: 7. The CDR3 nucleotides are TGCGCCAGCAGTCACCTGGACAGGGAAAGCACCGGGGAGCTGTTTTTT. Amino acids: CASSHLDRESTGELFF.

This chain links TRBV9 with TRBJ1-2; 11 bases line up with TRBD1. CDR1 and CDR2 from the germline V gene are SGDLS and YYNGEE. The CDR3 runs to 17 residues. After removal of 4 bases from V and 2 bases from J, the junction contained 10 bases not matched to a gene. The CDR3 DNA sequence: TGTGCCAGCAGCCCCCGGGACAGGGGGACCCCCAACTATGGCTACACCTTC. This gives the protein CASSPRDRGTPNYGYTF.

The V call is TRBV7-2, the J call TRBJ2-7, with 7 bases that match TRBD1. This CDR3 is built from 14 residues. With 5 bases clipped from V and 5 bases from J, the junction kept 9 bases outside the gene matches. Germline V gives CDR1 SGHTA, CDR2 FQGNSA. The CDR3 spells CASSAGQVRDEQYF. CDR3 DNA sequence: TGTGCCAGCAGCGCAGGACAGGTCAGGGACGAGCAGTACTTC.

The rearrangement links TRBV19 to TRBJ2-3; 10 bases match TRBD2. Germline V gives CDR1 LNHDA, CDR2 SQIVND (reference sequence). V lost 5 bases and J lost 0; bases outside the gene matches: 2. This CDR3 is built from 15 residues. CDR3 coding DNA: TGTGCCAGTAGTCGAGCGGGGGGGAGCACAGATACGCAGTATTTT. It yields the protein CASSRAGGSTDTQYF.

The V call is TRBV27, the J call TRBJ2-1, with 7 bases identical to TRBD1. Germline-derived CDR1 and CDR2 are MNHEY and SMNVEV (reference sequence). The CDR3 length is 15 residues. V lost 6 bases, J lost 0 bases, and 5 bases stayed unmatched. CDR3 nucleotide sequence: TGTGCCAGCAGGTGGGACAGCGACTCCTACAATGAGCAGTTCTTC. It yields the protein CASRWDSDSYNEQFF.

The chain couples TRBV7-9 to TRBJ2-6; unclear D gene. V lost 5 bases and J lost 0, with 14 bases in between. Germline V gives CDR1 SEHNR, CDR2 FQNEAQ (reference sequence). This CDR3 contains 17 residues. CDR3 amino acids: CASSPPAPLSGANVLTF. CDR3 sequence (DNA): TGTGCCAGCAGCCCCCCAGCGCCCCTCTCTGGGGCCAACGTCCTGACTTTC.

CDR3: CASSPLGLQETQYF. As DNA, the CDR3 is TGTGCCAGCAGCCCACTAGGACTCCAAGAGACCCAGTACTTC. The chain employs TRBV6-5 and TRBJ2-5, with D tentatively TRBD2 (5 bases). Deletions cut 6 bases from V and 1 base from J, with 12 bases between. Germline V lookup: CDR1 MNHEY, CDR2 SVGAGI. The CDR3 is 14 amino acids.

This clone was seen a few times. This chain uses TRBV7-2 with TRBJ1-1; D ambiguous. The CDR3 has 13 residues. Germline V gene sequence: CDR1 SGHTA, CDR2 FQGNSA. The ends were cut back, 5 bases at V and 3 bases at J, with 10 bases in the middle. CDR3 sequence: CASSRRADTEAFF. DNA for the CDR3: TGTGCCAGCAGCAGGAGAGCGGACACTGAAGCTTTCTTT.

The V call is TRBV10-3, the J call TRBJ1-2; TRBD1 matches 10 bases. The V and J ends lost 3 bases and 4 bases, in that order; junction bases with no gene match: 2. The CDR3 runs to 14 residues. From germline, CDR1 is ENHRY and CDR2 SYGVKD. The CDR3 sequence: CAISDGTGAYGYTF. The CDR3 DNA reads as TGTGCCATCAGTGACGGGACAGGGGCCTATGGCTACACCTTC.

The chain employs TRBV7-3 and TRBJ1-1; a possible D gene is TRBD1 (6 bases). This CDR3 region has 15 residues. Germline V gives CDR1 SGHTA, CDR2 FQGTGA. The V end was cut by 1 base, the J end by 6 bases, with 15 bases between. CDR3 amino acids: CASSLNGQGYAEAFF. The CDR3 DNA follows: TGTGCCAGCAGCTTAAATGGCCAGGGGTACGCTGAAGCTTTCTTT.

The chain uses TRBV5-4 and TRBJ2-7; weak D call: TRBD2 (5 bases). V lost 6 bases to trimming and J lost 0 bases, with 10 bases between them. Germline V lookup: CDR1 SGHNT, CDR2 YYREEE (reference sequence). This CDR3 spans 13 amino acids. The CDR3 DNA sequence: TGTGCCAGCACCCGACGGGGCTCCTACGAGCAGTACTTC. Encoded protein: CASTRRGSYEQYF.

This sequence joins TRBV5-6 and TRBJ2-7; 9 nucleotides line up with TRBD2. CDR1 and CDR2 (germline): SGHDT, YYEEEE. The V gene end was trimmed by 6 bases and the J gene end by 2 bases; junction bases not matched to a gene: 15. This CDR3 has 17 residues. The CDR3 loop reads CASIRSPPASGTYEQYF. The CDR3 DNA reads as TGTGCCAGCATCCGTTCCCCCCCGGCTAGCGGGACCTACGAGCAGTACTTC.